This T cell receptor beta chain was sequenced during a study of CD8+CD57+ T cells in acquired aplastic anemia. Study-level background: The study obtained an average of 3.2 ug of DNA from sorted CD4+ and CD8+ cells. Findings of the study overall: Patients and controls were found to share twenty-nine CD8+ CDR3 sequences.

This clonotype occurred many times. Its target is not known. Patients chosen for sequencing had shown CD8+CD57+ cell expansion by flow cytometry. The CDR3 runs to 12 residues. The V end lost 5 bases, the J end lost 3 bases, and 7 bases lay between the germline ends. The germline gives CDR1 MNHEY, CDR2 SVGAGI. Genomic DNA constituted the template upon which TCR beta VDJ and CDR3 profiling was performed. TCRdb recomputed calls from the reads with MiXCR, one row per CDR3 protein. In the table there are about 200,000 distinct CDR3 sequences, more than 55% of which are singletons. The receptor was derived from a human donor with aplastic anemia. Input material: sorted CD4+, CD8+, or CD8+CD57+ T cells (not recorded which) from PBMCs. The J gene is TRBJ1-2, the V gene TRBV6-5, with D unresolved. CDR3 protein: CASSPGYYGYTF. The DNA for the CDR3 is TGTGCCAGCAGTCCGGGTTACTATGGCTACACCTTC.